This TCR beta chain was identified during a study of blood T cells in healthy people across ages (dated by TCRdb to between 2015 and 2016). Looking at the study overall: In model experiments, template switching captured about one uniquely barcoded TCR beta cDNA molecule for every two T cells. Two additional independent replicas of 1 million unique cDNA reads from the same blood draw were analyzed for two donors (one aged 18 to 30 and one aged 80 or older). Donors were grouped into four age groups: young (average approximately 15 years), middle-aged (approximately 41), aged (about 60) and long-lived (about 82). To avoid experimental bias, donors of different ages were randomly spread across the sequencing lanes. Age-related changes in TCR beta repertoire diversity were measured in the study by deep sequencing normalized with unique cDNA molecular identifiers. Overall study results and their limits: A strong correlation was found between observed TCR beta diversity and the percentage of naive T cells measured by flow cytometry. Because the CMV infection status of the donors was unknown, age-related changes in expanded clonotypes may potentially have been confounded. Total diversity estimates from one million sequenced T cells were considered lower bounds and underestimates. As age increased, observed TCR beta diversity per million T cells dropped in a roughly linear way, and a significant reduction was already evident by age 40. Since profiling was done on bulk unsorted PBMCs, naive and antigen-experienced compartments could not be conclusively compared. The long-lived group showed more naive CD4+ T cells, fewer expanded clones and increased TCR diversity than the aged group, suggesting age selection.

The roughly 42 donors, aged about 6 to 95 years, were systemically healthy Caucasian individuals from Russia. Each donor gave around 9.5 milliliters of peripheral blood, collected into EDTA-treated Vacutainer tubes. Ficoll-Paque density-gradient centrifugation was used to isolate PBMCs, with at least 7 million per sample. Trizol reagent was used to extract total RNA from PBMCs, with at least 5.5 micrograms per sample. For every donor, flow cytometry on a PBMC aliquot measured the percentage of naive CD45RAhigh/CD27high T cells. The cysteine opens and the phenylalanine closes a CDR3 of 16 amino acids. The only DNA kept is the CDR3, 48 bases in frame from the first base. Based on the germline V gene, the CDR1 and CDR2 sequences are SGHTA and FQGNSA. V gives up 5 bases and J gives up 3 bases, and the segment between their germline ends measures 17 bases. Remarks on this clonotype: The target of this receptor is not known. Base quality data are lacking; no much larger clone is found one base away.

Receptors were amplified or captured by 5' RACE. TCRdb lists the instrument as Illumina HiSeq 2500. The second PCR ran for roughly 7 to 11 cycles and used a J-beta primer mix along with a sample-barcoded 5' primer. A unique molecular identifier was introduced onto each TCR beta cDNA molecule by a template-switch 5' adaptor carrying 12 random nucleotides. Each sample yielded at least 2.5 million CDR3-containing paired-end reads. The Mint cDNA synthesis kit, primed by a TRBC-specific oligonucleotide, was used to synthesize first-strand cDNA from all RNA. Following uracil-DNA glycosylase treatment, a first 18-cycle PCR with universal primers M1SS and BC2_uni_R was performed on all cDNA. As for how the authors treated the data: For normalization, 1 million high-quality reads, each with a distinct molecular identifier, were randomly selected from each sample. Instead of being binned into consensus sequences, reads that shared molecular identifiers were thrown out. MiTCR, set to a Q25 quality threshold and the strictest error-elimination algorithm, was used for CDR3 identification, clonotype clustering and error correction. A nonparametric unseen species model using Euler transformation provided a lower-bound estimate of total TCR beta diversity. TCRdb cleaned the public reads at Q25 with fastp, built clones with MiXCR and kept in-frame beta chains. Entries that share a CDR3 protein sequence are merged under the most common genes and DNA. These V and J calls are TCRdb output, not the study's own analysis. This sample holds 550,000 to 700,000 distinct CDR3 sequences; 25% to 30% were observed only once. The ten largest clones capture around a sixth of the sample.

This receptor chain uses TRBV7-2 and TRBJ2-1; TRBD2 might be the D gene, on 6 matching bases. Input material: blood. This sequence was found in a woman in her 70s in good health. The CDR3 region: CASSPYAGSVYNEQFF. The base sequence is TGTGCCAGCAGCCCTTACGCCGGGAGTGTCTACAATGAGCAGTTCTTC.